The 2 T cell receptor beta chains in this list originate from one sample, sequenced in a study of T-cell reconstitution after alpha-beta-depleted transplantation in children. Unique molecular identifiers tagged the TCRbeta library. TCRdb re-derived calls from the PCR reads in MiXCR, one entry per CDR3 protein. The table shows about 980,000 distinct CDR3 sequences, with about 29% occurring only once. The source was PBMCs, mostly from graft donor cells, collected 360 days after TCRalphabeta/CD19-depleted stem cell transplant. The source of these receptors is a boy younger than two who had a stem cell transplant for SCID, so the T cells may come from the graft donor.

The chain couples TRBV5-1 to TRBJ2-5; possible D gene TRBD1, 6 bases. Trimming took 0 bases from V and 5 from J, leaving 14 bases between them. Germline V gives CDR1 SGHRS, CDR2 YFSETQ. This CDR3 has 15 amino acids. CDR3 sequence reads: CASSLATGRRETQYF. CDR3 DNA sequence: TGCGCCAGCAGCTTGGCTACAGGGAGAAGGGAGACCCAGTACTTC.

The CDR3 loop reads CASRRREIEETQYF. DNA of the CDR3: TGTGCCAGCCGGCGGAGGGAGATAGAAGAGACCCAGTACTTC. This chain joins TRBV2 and TRBJ2-5; maybe TRBD2 (6 bases). V lost 8 bases and J 3 bases, leaving 16 bases between the germline ends. The CDR3 extends over 14 amino acids. The germline CDR1 and CDR2 sequences are SNHLY and FYNNEI.